The next 30 T cell receptor beta chains were all read from a single sample in a study of cytomegalovirus exposure and HLA in healthy donors. PCR amplification relied on 60 Vbeta primers (plus 13 Jbeta primers). Clones were read by immunoSEQ multiplex PCR, and TCRdb kept only the in-frame ones, dropping some. The sample yields roughly 290,000 clones, about 87% seen once. Input material: PBMCs. These receptors all come from a woman in her late teens or twenties in good health and CMV-seronegative.

J is TRBJ1-2 and V is TRBV7-9, with 8 bases that match TRBD1. J lost 3 bases, V lost 3 bases, and 6 bases had no gene match. The length of the CDR3 is 15 residues. Germline loops: CDR1 SEHNR, CDR2 FQNEAQ (reference sequence). CDR3 bases: TGTGCCAGCAGCTTCTCGACAGGGGCCTACTATGGCTACACCTTC. The encoded protein is CASSFSTGAYYGYTF. The complete variable domain, with remaining parts taken from reference TRBV7-9 and TRBJ1-2, reads DTGVSQNPRHKITKRGQNVTFRCDPISEHNRLYWYRQTLGQGPEFLTYFQNEAQLEKSRLLSDRFSAERPKGSFSTLEIQRTEQGDSAMYLCASSFSTGAYYGYTFGSGTRLTVV.

The chain joins TRBV4-2 to TRBJ1-1; no clear D. The CDR3 is 14 residues long. The germline V gene has CDR1 LGHNA and CDR2 YNFKEQ. V lost 0 bases and J 0 bases, leaving 5 bases between the germline ends. The CDR3 DNA reads TGTGCCAGCAGCCAAGACGAGGTGAACACTGAAGCTTTCTTT. Its protein product is CASSQDEVNTEAFF.

V is TRBV19 and J is TRBJ1-1; TRBD1 is a possible D gene (5 bases). The CDR3 spans 16 residues. From germline, CDR1 is LNHDA and CDR2 SQIVND (reference sequence). V dropped 3 bases and J dropped 0 bases, with 14 bases sitting between them. CDR3 sequence: CASSIAPARVNTEAFF. Here the CDR3 DNA reads TGTGCCAGTAGTATCGCCCCGGCCAGGGTGAACACTGAAGCTTTCTTT.

This rearrangement joins TRBV6-1 to TRBJ1-6; D possibly corresponds to TRBD1 (5 bases). Germline assignment: CDR1 MNHNS and CDR2 SASEGT. This CDR3 has 15 amino acids. V was cut by 5 bases and J by 9 bases, with 17 bases left in between. In nucleotides, the CDR3 is TGTGCCAGCAGTCCCCCTGGGGGGGGTGGTTCACCCCTCCACTTT. Protein product: CASSPPGGGGSPLHF.

CDR3 loop: CASSQGTVGVTEAFF. In DNA form, the CDR3 reads TGTGCCAGCTCACAAGGGACAGTCGGGGTCACTGAAGCTTTCTTT. V and J are TRBV18 and TRBJ1-1; TRBD1 matches at 7 bases. The germline V gene has CDR1 KGHSH and CDR2 LQKENI. The CDR3 length is 15 residues. V was clipped by 4 bases and J by 4 bases; unmatched bases: 9.

The chain carries TRBV5-4 and TRBJ1-2; 12 nucleotides agree with TRBD1. Losses at the gene ends were 6 bases for V and 8 bases for J; bases not matched to a gene: 14. The length of the CDR3 is 16 residues. Germline values: CDR1 SGHNT, CDR2 YYREEE (reference sequence). CDR3 sequence (DNA): TGTGCCAGCACCCTTCCAACGGGACAGGGGGCTGGAGGCTACACCTTC. This sequence encodes CASTLPTGQGAGGYTF. The full variable domain, rest sourced from reference TRBV5-4 and TRBJ1-2, is ETGVTQSPTHLIKTRGQQVTLRCSSQSGHNTVSWYQQALGQGPQFIFQYYREEENGRGNFPPRFSGLQFPNYSSELNVNALELDDSALYLCASTLPTGQGAGGYTFGSGTRLTVV.

V and J are TRBV6-5 and TRBJ1-2; 9 nucleotides agree with TRBD1. The germline V gene has CDR1 MNHEY and CDR2 SVGAGI. V was clipped by 8 bases and J by 3 bases; unmatched bases: 1. This CDR3 is built from 12 residues. The CDR3 bases are TGTGCCAGCGGACAGGGGTACTATGGCTACACCTTC. Translation: CASGQGYYGYTF.

This chain joins TRBV19 and TRBJ2-7; the match to TRBD1 covers 8 bases. Germline trimming cut 6 bases from V and 1 base from J; bases unmatched to any gene: 5. Germline CDR1 and CDR2: LNHDA and SQIVND (reference sequence). The CDR3 totals 14 residues. The CDR3 sequence is CASRPRTGSYEQYF. The CDR3 DNA follows: TGTGCCAGTAGACCTAGGACAGGGTCCTACGAGCAGTACTTC.

This clone was detected only a few times. The J gene is TRBJ1-6, the V gene TRBV2, with a tentative D call TRBD1 (5 bases). There are 16 residues in the CDR3. Deletions cut 5 bases from V and 7 bases from J, with 18 bases between. The V gene's germline CDR1 is SNHLY and CDR2 FYNNEI. Here the CDR3 reads CASSHTARGGNSPLHF. DNA of the CDR3: TGTGCCAGCAGTCACACCGCTCGGGGGGGGAATTCACCCCTCCACTTT.

The chain has TRBV30 and TRBJ1-1; perhaps TRBD1 as D (6 bases). The V end lost 0 bases, the J end lost 8 bases, and 7 bases lay between the germline ends. CDR1 GTSNPN and CDR2 SVGIG come from the germline V gene (reference sequence). The CDR3 has 11 residues. As DNA, the CDR3 is TGTGCCTGGAGTGTAACAGGGGAAGCTTTCTTT. Residues: CAWSVTGEAFF. Full variable domain (rest looked up from reference TRBV30 and TRBJ1-1): SQTIHQWPATLVQPVGSPLSLECTVEGTSNPNLYWYRQAAGRGLQLLFYSVGIGQISSEVPQNLSASRPQDRQFILSSKKLLLSDSGFYLCAWSVTGEAFFGQGTRLTVV.

The rearrangement uses TRBV10-1 and TRBJ1-5; 7 nucleotides agree with TRBD1. J was trimmed by 6 bases and V by 6 bases; bases with no gene match: 11. Germline V gene lookup returns CDR1 WNHNN and CDR2 SYGVQD (reference sequence). This CDR3 is 15 amino acids long. The CDR3 sequence: CASRGTEGSGQPQHF. CDR3 bases: TGCGCCAGCAGGGGGACAGAAGGGAGTGGTCAGCCCCAGCATTTT.

The rearrangement links TRBV15 to TRBJ1-3; 7 positions agree with TRBD1. J was trimmed by 4 bases and V by 0 bases; bases with no gene match: 3. The germline V gene has CDR1 LNHNV and CDR2 YYDKDF (reference sequence). The CDR3 length is 15 residues. CDR3 DNA sequence: TGTGCCACCAGCAGAGATCGGGACAGCGGAAACACCATATATTTT. Amino acid sequence: CATSRDRDSGNTIYF.

The chain has TRBV9 and TRBJ1-1; 7 nucleotides line up with TRBD1. The germline gives CDR1 SGDLS, CDR2 YYNGEE. With V trimmed by 0 bases and J by 5 bases, 7 bases remained unmatched. CDR3 length: 15 amino acids. The CDR3 spells CASSVGGGWWTEAFF. In nucleotides, the CDR3 is TGTGCCAGCAGCGTAGGAGGGGGCTGGTGGACTGAAGCTTTCTTT. Variable domain in full (rest from reference TRBV9 and TRBJ1-1): DSGVTQTPKHLITATGQRVTLRCSPRSGDLSVYWYQQSLDQGLQFLIQYYNGEERAKGNILERFSAQQFPDLHSELNLSSLELGDSALYFCASSVGGGWWTEAFFGQGTRLTVV.

This sequence joins TRBV9 and TRBJ1-5; no clear D. The CDR3 totals 14 residues. The ends were cut back, 1 base at V and 4 bases at J, with 9 bases in the middle. Germline V lookup: CDR1 SGDLS, CDR2 YYNGEE. The CDR3, as DNA: TGTGCCAGCAGCGTAAGTTCGGGGAATCAGCCCCAGCATTTT. Protein: CASSVSSGNQPQHF.

The V call is TRBV29-1, the J call TRBJ2-1, with TRBD1 matching over 10 bases. CDR1 and CDR2 (germline): SQVTM, ANQGSEA. With V trimmed by 7 bases and J by 6 bases, 3 bases remained unmatched. This CDR3 region has 12 residues. CDR3 protein: CSARTGGNEQFF. CDR3 DNA: TGCAGCGCACGGACAGGGGGCAATGAGCAGTTCTTC.

This chain uses TRBV12-5 with TRBJ2-5; 10 nucleotides line up with TRBD2. Germline V CDR1 and CDR2: LGHNT, FRNRAP. V dropped 7 bases and J dropped 5; count of bases not matched to a gene: 13. The CDR3 totals 16 residues. The CDR3 DNA reads as TGTGCTAGTGCCCCGCCTCAGCGGGGGGGCTGGGAGACCCAGTACTTC. The encoded protein is CASAPPQRGGWETQYF.

Points on this clone: Additional DNA sequences in this sample encode the identical CDR3. The gene calls are TRBV6-5 and TRBJ1-3; D is possibly TRBD1 (5 bases). With 6 bases removed from V and 0 bases from J, the gap between germline ends came to 12 bases. The CDR3 extends over 15 amino acids. Germline CDR1 reads MNHEY; CDR2 reads SVGAGI. In nucleotides, the CDR3 is TGTGCCAGCAGCCCCACGGGGGGCTCTGGAAACACCATATATTTT. This codes for CASSPTGGSGNTIYF.

V is TRBV5-1 and J is TRBJ1-6; tentative D call: TRBD1 (6 bases). The CDR3 extends over 14 amino acids. CDR1 and CDR2 from the germline V gene are SGHRS and YFSETQ. V was pared by 4 bases and J by 6 bases, with 11 bases between. This CDR3 is CASSRTVINSPLHF. The CDR3 nucleotides are TGCGCCAGCAGCCGGACAGTCATTAATTCACCCCTCCACTTT.

CDR3 amino acids: CASKSSGGSQRDTQYF. CDR3 nucleotide sequence: TGCGCCAGCAAATCTAGCGGGGGTTCCCAGAGGGATACGCAGTATTTT. The rearrangement links TRBV4-1 to TRBJ2-3, with 10 bases fitting TRBD2. Per germline, CDR1 MGHRA and CDR2 YSYEKL. Trimming took 7 bases from V and 6 from J; bases not matched to a gene: 13. This CDR3 has 16 amino acids.

J is TRBJ2-2 and V is TRBV28, with a tentative D call TRBD1 (6 bases). CDR3 length equals 14 residues. Trimming stripped 8 bases from V and 6 bases from J, with 16 bases between. Germline lookup yields CDR1 MDHEN and CDR2 SYDVKM. Here the CDR3 DNA reads TGTGCCAGCTCTAGGGGGTTAGGTCCCGGGGAGCTGTTTTTT. It translates to CASSRGLGPGELFF.

The chain carries TRBV5-1 and TRBJ1-3; D gene ambiguous. V lost 0 bases, J lost 4 bases, and 8 bases lay in between. Germline V gene lookup returns CDR1 SGHRS and CDR2 YFSETQ. The CDR3 loop spans 14 amino acids. CDR3 sequence (DNA): TGCGCCAGCAGCTTGGCCTTTCCCGGAAACACCATATATTTT. Residues: CASSLAFPGNTIYF. Drawing the rest from reference TRBV5-1 and TRBJ1-3, the complete variable domain is KAGVTQTPRYLIKTRGQQVTLSCSPISGHRSVSWYQQTPGQGLQFLFEYFSETQRNKGNFPGRFSGRQFSNSRSEMNVSTLELGDSALYLCASSLAFPGNTIYFGEGSWLTVV.

About this clone: Relative to the germline gene, one junction end is altered; a read error may explain this. The J gene is TRBJ2-3, the V gene TRBV11-2; D is ambiguous. Germline V CDR1 and CDR2: SGHAT, FQNNGV. CDR3 length equals 10 residues. This CDR3 reads CASSLDTQYF. CDR3 in DNA: TGTGCCAGCAGCCTAGATACGCAGTATTTT.

The genes are TRBV5-1 and TRBJ1-3, with D tentatively TRBD1 (5 bases). From germline, CDR1 is SGHRS and CDR2 YFSETQ. V was cut by 3 bases and J by 3 bases, with 13 bases left in between. The CDR3 is 15 amino acids. The CDR3 loop reads CASSSTQGNGNTIYF. The CDR3 nucleotides read TGCGCCAGCAGCTCCACCCAGGGAAATGGAAACACCATATATTTT.

This clone was seen a few times. The gene calls are TRBV6-5 and TRBJ1-4, with D possibly being TRBD1 (6 bases). This CDR3 has 14 residues. Germline CDR1 and CDR2: MNHEY and SVGAGI. The V end was cut by 8 bases, the J end by 3 bases, with 13 bases between. The DNA of the CDR3 is TGTGCCAGCCAGCTACAGGGATCTAATGAAAAACTGTTTTTT. As protein: CASQLQGSNEKLFF.

V usage is TRBV30 and J usage is TRBJ2-2; no clear D gene. This CDR3 region has 15 residues. Trimming removed 1 base from V and 3 bases from J, with 12 bases in between. Per the germline V gene, CDR1 is GTSNPN and CDR2 is SVGIG (reference sequence). This CDR3 reads CAWSEVLRDTGELFF. CDR3 nucleotide sequence: TGTGCCTGGAGTGAAGTGTTACGGGACACCGGGGAGCTGTTTTTT.

The CDR3 DNA reads TGTGCCAGCAGCGCCCGGACAGATTCTGGGGAGACCCAGTACTTC. The encoded protein is CASSARTDSGETQYF. The chain links TRBV2 to TRBJ2-5; tentatively, D is TRBD1 (6 bases). CDR3 length equals 15 residues. V lost 6 bases and J 5 bases, leaving 19 bases between the germline ends. Germline CDR1 is SNHLY and CDR2 is FYNNEI.

This chain uses TRBV5-1 with TRBJ2-3; 9 bases fit TRBD1. This CDR3 region has 15 residues. The V and J ends lost 0 bases and 4 bases, in that order; junction bases with no gene match: 3. Germline V gene lookup returns CDR1 SGHRS and CDR2 YFSETQ. CDR3 sequence (DNA): TGCGCCAGCAGCTTGGCGGGACAGGGAGCAGATACGCAGTATTTT. Protein: CASSLAGQGADTQYF.

V usage is TRBV5-6 and J usage is TRBJ2-1; weak D call: TRBD1 (5 bases). Germline-derived CDR1 and CDR2 are SGHDT and YYEEEE. The CDR3 loop spans 15 amino acids. Between the trimmed V and J ends, which lost 0 bases and 8 bases, there was a span of 15 bases. The CDR3 DNA is TGTGCCAGCAGCTTGGTACAGGCTGCTTTCGATGAGCAGTTCTTC. Residues: CASSLVQAAFDEQFF.

This clone was recorded only once. V usage is TRBV7-8 and J usage is TRBJ2-2; 12 nucleotides agree with TRBD2. CDR3 length equals 16 residues. CDR1 and CDR2 (germline): SGHVS, FQNEAQ. The trim removed 6 bases at V and 3 bases at J, leaving 5 bases unmatched. The CDR3 region has the DNA TGTGCCAGCAGGCAACTAGCGGGGGGATACACCGGGGAGCTGTTTTTT. This sequence encodes CASRQLAGGYTGELFF. Full variable domain (rest looked up from reference TRBV7-8 and TRBJ2-2): GAGVSQSPRYKVAKRGQDVALRCDPISGHVSLFWYQQALGQGPEFLTYFQNEAQLDKSGLPSDRFFAERPEGSVSTLKIQRTQQEDSAVYLCASRQLAGGYTGELFFGEGSRLTVL.

The chain is built from TRBV25-1 and TRBJ2-7, with D perhaps matching TRBD1 (6 bases). The germline gives CDR1 MGHDK, CDR2 SYGVNS. The V and J ends lost 8 bases and 0 bases respectively, with 11 bases between them. This CDR3 is 13 amino acids long. CDR3 coding DNA: TGTGCCAGCGGGGGCCCAAGCTCCTACGAGCAGTACTTC. Residues: CASGGPSSYEQYF.